Below, 13 T cell receptor beta chains from the same sample are listed, as sequenced in a study of blood T cell repertoires in COVID-19. Sequencing was performed with immunoSEQ multiplex PCR; in TCRdb, only in-frame clones are kept and a portion is missing. Among about 230,000 clones, about 83% were seen once, and the ten largest hold roughly 1.2%. The sequenced sample consisted of peripheral blood. Every receptor here comes from a woman in her twenties or thirties with COVID-19, enrolled during active disease.

J is TRBJ1-5 and V is TRBV7-2, with D possibly TRBD1 on 5 matching bases. Germline V gene lookup returns CDR1 SGHTA and CDR2 FQGNSA. The CDR3 loop spans 15 amino acids. Trimming shortened V by 5 bases and J by 7 bases, and 18 bases separated the two germline ends. The CDR3 DNA sequence: TGTGCCAGCAGCCCAGAGCAGGGCGGATACCAGCCCCAGCATTTT. Amino acid sequence: CASSPEQGGYQPQHF.

CDR3 nucleotide sequence: TGCGCCAGCAGCCCCGGGACACAAACCTACGAGCAGTACTTC. Its translation is CASSPGTQTYEQYF. V usage is TRBV5-1 and J usage is TRBJ2-7, with a possible D match to TRBD1 (6 bases). Germline V lookup: CDR1 SGHRS, CDR2 YFSETQ. The CDR3 has 14 residues. Trimming took 4 bases from V and 2 from J, leaving 13 bases between them.

The chain carries TRBV5-1 and TRBJ1-2; tentatively, D is TRBD1 (6 bases). This CDR3 spans 14 amino acids. Trimming removed 0 bases at V and 5 bases at J, with 11 bases between. Germline loops: CDR1 SGHRS, CDR2 YFSETQ. The CDR3 DNA reads as TGCGCCAGCAGCTTGGATCCAGGGGAATATGGCTACACCTTC. Amino acid sequence: CASSLDPGEYGYTF.

The chain uses TRBV30 and TRBJ2-5, with 7 bases aligning to TRBD1. The CDR3 length is 13 residues. Germline CDR1 GTSNPN, CDR2 SVGIG (reference sequence). Unmatched junction bases numbered 4, after V lost 2 bases and J lost 4 bases. This chain's CDR3 is CAWSLQGTETQYF. CDR3 bases: TGTGCCTGGAGTCTACAGGGGACAGAGACCCAGTACTTC. Together with reference TRBV30 and TRBJ2-5, the CDR3 gives the full variable domain: SQTIHQWPATLVQPVGSPLSLECTVEGTSNPNLYWYRQAAGRGLQLLFYSVGIGQISSEVPQNLSASRPQDRQFILSSKKLLLSDSGFYLCAWSLQGTETQYFGPGTRLLVL.

V usage is TRBV7-8 and J usage is TRBJ1-5, with D possibly matching TRBD1 (5 bases). Germline CDR1 SGHVS, CDR2 FQNEAQ. This CDR3 comprises 17 residues. The V and J ends lost 2 bases and 2 bases respectively, with 16 bases between them. CDR3 amino acids: CASSLWVGLGGNQPQHF. The CDR3 DNA follows: TGTGCCAGCAGCTTATGGGTTGGCCTAGGGGGCAATCAGCCCCAGCATTTT.

The J gene is TRBJ1-1, the V gene TRBV7-9; TRBD1 matches at 8 bases. J gave up 7 bases and V 4 bases, and 11 bases lay outside the gene matches. Germline V gene lookup returns CDR1 SEHNR and CDR2 FQNEAQ (reference sequence). The CDR3 totals 15 residues. The CDR3 DNA reads TGTGCCAGCAGCTCGGACAGGGAAAGTGGTGATGAAGCTTTCTTT. Its translation: CASSSDRESGDEAFF.

The V gene is TRBV7-9, the J gene TRBJ1-2; 7 nucleotides agree with TRBD1. V lost 1 base and J lost 2; bases outside the gene matches: 1. CDR3 length: 14 residues. The germline CDR1 and CDR2 sequences are SEHNR and FQNEAQ (reference sequence). CDR3 in amino acids: CASSLGDSNYGYTF. DNA of the CDR3: TGTGCCAGCAGCTTAGGGGACAGCAACTATGGCTACACCTTC.

This chain joins TRBV7-2 and TRBJ1-5, with 7 bases matching TRBD1. Germline V gives CDR1 SGHTA, CDR2 FQGNSA. CDR3 length: 15 residues. J gave up 3 bases and V 1 base, and 3 bases lay outside the gene matches. CDR3 in DNA: TGTGCCAGCAGCTTAGGGGACAGCAACAATCAGCCCCAGCATTTT. It encodes CASSLGDSNNQPQHF. Filled out from reference TRBV7-2 and TRBJ1-5, the complete variable domain reads GAGVSQSPSNKVTEKGKDVELRCDPISGHTALYWYRQSLGQGLEFLIYFQGNSAPDKSGLPSDRFSAERTGGSVSTLTIQRTQQEDSAVYLCASSLGDSNNQPQHFGDGTRLSIL.

The J gene is TRBJ1-1, the V gene TRBV7-2; D gene uncertain. CDR3 size: 13 residues. CDR1 and CDR2 (germline): SGHTA, FQGNSA. V lost 2 bases, J lost 6 bases, and 10 bases lay in between. The CDR3 sequence: CASSLFIRAEAFF. CDR3 nucleotides: TGTGCCAGCAGCTTATTTATACGGGCTGAAGCTTTCTTT. Complete variable domain (other parts from reference TRBV7-2 and TRBJ1-1): GAGVSQSPSNKVTEKGKDVELRCDPISGHTALYWYRQSLGQGLEFLIYFQGNSAPDKSGLPSDRFSAERTGGSVSTLTIQRTQQEDSAVYLCASSLFIRAEAFFGQGTRLTVV.

The chain uses TRBV7-3 and TRBJ2-1; 10 positions agree with TRBD2. The germline V gene encodes CDR1 SGHTA and CDR2 FQGTGA. V was clipped by 6 bases and J by 5 bases; unmatched bases: 7. This CDR3 is 15 amino acids long. The CDR3 reads CASSRTSGVNNEQFF. The CDR3 region has the DNA TGTGCCAGCAGTCGAACTAGCGGGGTTAACAATGAGCAGTTCTTC.

V is TRBV7-3 and J is TRBJ2-3; perhaps TRBD1 as D (6 bases). V was cut by 3 bases and J by 4 bases, with 14 bases left in between. CDR3 length equals 15 residues. CDR1 is SGHTA, CDR2 FQGTGA, per germline. The CDR3: CASSLNRGFPDTQYF. CDR3 in DNA: TGTGCCAGCAGCTTGAATAGGGGGTTCCCAGATACGCAGTATTTT. The full variable domain, with the rest looked up from reference TRBV7-3 and TRBJ2-3, is GAGVSQTPSNKVTEKGKYVELRCDPISGHTALYWYRQSLGQGPEFLIYFQGTGAADDSGLPNDRFFAVRPEGSVSTLKIQRTERGDSAVYLCASSLNRGFPDTQYFGPGTRLTVL.

This chain links TRBV21-1 with TRBJ2-7; whether TRBD2, the table's D call, matches the DNA was not checked. TRBV21-1 is marked as a pseudogene. The CDR3 consists of 18 residues. The CDR3: CASSKGSSGTSGDYEQYF. The CDR3 DNA sequence: TGTGCCAGCAGCAAAGGCTCATCCGGGACTAGCGGGGACTACGAGCAGTACTTC.

The chain recombines TRBV29-1 with TRBJ2-3, with 12 nucleotides matching TRBD2. With V trimmed by 0 bases and J by 2 bases, 9 bases remained unmatched. CDR3 length: 18 amino acids. The germline V gene has CDR1 SQVTM and CDR2 ANQGSEA. The CDR3: CSVEDASSGRGYTDTQYF. In nucleotides, the CDR3 is TGCAGCGTTGAAGATGCGTCTAGCGGGAGGGGGTACACAGATACGCAGTATTTT.